This T cell receptor (beta chain) was sequenced for a study of beta chain features in type 1 diabetes. This clone has only a few counts. Its cognate antigen is unknown. Every isolated RNA sample was fully reverse transcribed, so sequencing captured expressed TCRB transcripts. Some 4 million reads on average were seen across naive, central memory and regulatory T cell samples. Libraries were prepared by immunoSEQ multiplex PCR; TCRdb keeps only in-frame clonotypes and omits some of them. The sample includes 310,000 or so clones, 14% to 15% of them seen just once. Purity above 98% was achieved in all sorted populations. Study outcomes and limitations: The naive, central memory and Treg TCRB repertoires showed an apparent similarity that was greater among patients than among healthy donors. TCRB CDR3 length was moderately but significantly reduced in all four CD4+ subsets of Type 1 diabetes patients.

This CDR3 region has 13 residues. The germline V gene encodes CDR1 GTSNPN and CDR2 SVGIG (reference sequence). J is TRBJ1-2 and V is TRBV30; 10 bases align to TRBD1. The clonotype originates from a man younger than 35 with type 1 diabetes. The sequenced material came from naive CD4+ T cells from blood. The CDR3 DNA is TGTGCGGAGGGGACAGGGGCTAACTATGGCTACACCTTC. Encoded protein: CAEGTGANYGYTF.